This record looks at one T cell receptor beta chain sequence and its context. The antigen is undetermined. The sample belongs to a study of somatic mutations in cytotoxic T cells in rheumatoid arthritis. Study results and limitations: There were about an eighth of the roughly 60 patients in whom the largest CD8+ clone exceeded 20% of CD8+ cells.

Losses at the gene ends were 6 bases for V and 1 base for J; bases not matched to a gene: 5. CDR3 length: 14 residues. The germline gives CDR1 SNHLY, CDR2 FYNNEI. Measured with immunoSEQ multiplex PCR; TCRdb has only the in-frame clones, and not every one. Counted here are roughly 13,000 clones, roughly 73% occurring once; the ten biggest clones make up roughly 15%. The rearrangement uses TRBV2 and TRBJ1-1; 7 bases align to TRBD1. Sequences were obtained from CD8+ T cells sorted from blood. The sequence came from an adult with rheumatoid arthritis. The CDR3 DNA sequence: TGTGCCAGCAGGGCGGGACAGCAGAACACTGAAGCTTTCTTT. Translated, it gives CASRAGQQNTEAFF.